This T cell receptor beta chain was captured in a study of T cell responses to AZD1222 COVID-19 vaccine. Study-level points and caveats: Epitopes outside B.1.351 and B.1.1.7 mutated regions reportedly drew nearly half of spike TCRs.

Points on this clone: The antigen is unknown.

Doses given second, at about 4 or about 12 weeks, were pooled. Trimming cost V 8 bases and J 4 bases, with 11 bases left between them. The CDR3 has 13 amino acids. Germline loops: CDR1 MNHNY, CDR2 SVGAGI (reference sequence). Here immunoSEQ multiplex PCR was the method, and the copy in TCRdb shows in-frame clones only, minus some. The table shows 140,000 to 150,000 clones, with around 92% occurring only once. Material: peripheral blood, obtained 28 days after the second AZD1222 dose. The V and J genes are TRBV6-6 and TRBJ2-2; perhaps D is TRBD1 or TRBD2 (5 bases each). This sequence originates from an adult who received the AZD1222 COVID-19 vaccine. The chain's CDR3 is CASGEGRTGELFF. The CDR3 bases are TGTGCCAGCGGTGAGGGGCGCACCGGGGAGCTGTTTTTT.